One sample yielded the 22 T cell receptor beta chains listed below, sequenced in a study of CD8+ T cells in alopecia areata. cDNA prepared by RNA extraction and subsequent reverse transcription served as the template for sequencing. Here immunoSEQ multiplex PCR was the method, and the copy in TCRdb shows in-frame clones only, minus some. The table shows over 25,000 clones, with approximately 80% occurring only once. Sequencing input: NKG2D-low CD8+ T cells sorted from blood. The receptors were sampled from a human donor with alopecia areata.

The V and J genes are TRBV29-1 and TRBJ2-3, with a possible D match to TRBD1 (6 bases). The CDR3 covers 12 residues. V lost 6 bases to trimming and J lost 0 bases, with 7 bases between them. Germline values: CDR1 SQVTM, CDR2 ANQGSEA. The DNA of the CDR3 is TGCAGCGTCGGGACAAGCACAGATACGCAGTATTTT. It encodes CSVGTSTDTQYF.

The gene calls are TRBV6-4 and TRBJ2-1; 9 bases agree with TRBD1. Trimming removed 3 bases from V and 10 bases from J; junction bases left unmatched: 4. This CDR3 spans 13 amino acids. Looked up from germline, CDR1 is MRHNA and CDR2 is SNTAGT. The CDR3 coding sequence is TGTGCCAGCAGTGAATCCGGGACAGGGGAGCAGTTCTTC. This gives the protein CASSESGTGEQFF.

V is TRBV29-1 and J is TRBJ2-7, with TRBD1 matching over 8 bases. The germline V gene has CDR1 SQVTM and CDR2 ANQGSEA. The trim removed 6 bases at V and 2 bases at J, leaving 9 bases unmatched. CDR3 length: 14 residues. Here the CDR3 DNA reads TGCAGCGTGCAGGACAGGGACCTGACCTACGAGCAGTACTTC. This translates into CSVQDRDLTYEQYF.

This chain joins TRBV29-1 and TRBJ1-2; 9 bases fit TRBD1. This CDR3 comprises 18 residues. Germline V lookup: CDR1 SQVTM, CDR2 ANQGSEA. V lost 5 bases and J lost 5; bases outside the gene matches: 21. The CDR3 DNA sequence: TGCAGCGTTAGTACACACCCTGAACAGGGGGCTGTCGGGTATGGCTACACCTTC. Its protein product is CSVSTHPEQGAVGYGYTF. Based on the CDR3 plus reference TRBV29-1 and TRBJ1-2, the full variable domain is SAVISQKPSRDICQRGTSLTIQCQVDSQVTMMFWYRQQPGQSLTLIATANQGSEATYESGFVIDKFPISRPNLTFSTLTVSNMSPEDSSIYLCSVSTHPEQGAVGYGYTFGSGTRLTVV.

This sequence joins TRBV25-1 and TRBJ2-5; unclear D gene. Germline V CDR1 and CDR2: MGHDK, SYGVNS. This CDR3 contains 12 residues. Trimming removed 5 bases from V and 5 bases from J, with 9 bases in between. CDR3 amino acids: CASSQSWETQYF. CDR3 bases: TGTGCCAGCAGTCAGAGCTGGGAGACCCAGTACTTC.

The rearrangement joins TRBV4-1 to TRBJ2-7; D is unclear. V was clipped by 4 bases and J by 2 bases, with 9 bases between them. Germline V lookup: CDR1 MGHRA, CDR2 YSYEKL. The CDR3 is made up of 13 amino acids. CDR3 nucleotides: TGCGCCAGCAGCCTACGTGCGGCCTACGAGCAGTACTTC. Translating gives CASSLRAAYEQYF.

This clone was found a few times. The J gene is TRBJ2-2, the V gene TRBV19; D is possibly TRBD2 (5 bases). The CDR3 consists of 13 residues. Trimming removed 5 bases at V and 5 bases at J, with 9 bases between. Germline V CDR1 and CDR2: LNHDA, SQIVND (reference sequence). As DNA, the CDR3 is TGTGCCAGTAGTCTCAGAGGGACCGGGGAGCTGTTTTTT. It specifies CASSLRGTGELFF.

V and J are TRBV29-1 and TRBJ2-7, with 12 positions matching TRBD2. Germline loops: CDR1 SQVTM, CDR2 ANQGSEA. V was clipped by 0 bases and J by 0 bases; unmatched bases: 3. This CDR3 spans 16 amino acids. CDR3 sequence: CSVEDLTSGSSYEQYF. CDR3 bases: TGCAGCGTTGAAGATTTGACTAGCGGGAGCTCCTACGAGCAGTACTTC.

This clone has just a few counts. The V and J genes are TRBV19 and TRBJ2-1; 10 bases line up with TRBD1. Germline V lookup: CDR1 LNHDA, CDR2 SQIVND (reference sequence). The CDR3 covers 14 residues. V lost 5 bases and J lost 6; bases outside the gene matches: 4. CDR3 residues: CASSFGQGGNEQFF. The CDR3 DNA reads TGTGCCAGTAGTTTCGGACAGGGGGGCAATGAGCAGTTCTTC.

The rearrangement joins TRBV7-9 to TRBJ2-5; possibly TRBD2 for D (5 bases). V lost 5 bases and J lost 4, with 17 bases in between. The CDR3 has 15 residues. Germline-derived CDR1 and CDR2 are SEHNR and FQNEAQ (reference sequence). This CDR3 is CASSKNSGIPETQYF. CDR3 sequence (DNA): TGTGCCAGCAGCAAGAACTCCGGGATCCCAGAGACCCAGTACTTC.

Concerning this clone itself: A much larger clone lies a single base off, so this may be a read error. The rearrangement links TRBV19 to TRBJ2-1; D may be TRBD1 (6 bases). Germline CDR1 reads LNHDA; CDR2 reads SQIVND (reference sequence). The CDR3 length is 15 residues. The ends were cut back, 5 bases at V and 8 bases at J, with 19 bases in the middle. CDR3 coding DNA: TGTGCCAGTAGTCCTCGGAACAGGGTCTTGGATGAGCAGTTCTTC. Protein product: CASSPRNRVLDEQFF.

This rearrangement joins TRBV15 to TRBJ1-1; 10 bases line up with TRBD1. CDR1 and CDR2 from the germline V gene are LNHNV and YYDKDF (reference sequence). V was pared by 4 bases and J by 5 bases, with 4 bases of the junction left unmatched. There are 14 residues in the CDR3. CDR3 in DNA: TGTGCCACCAGCATGGGACAGGGGCTAACTGAAGCTTTCTTT. It specifies CATSMGQGLTEAFF.

This sequence joins TRBV4-2 and TRBJ1-1; 8 bases agree with TRBD1. Germline V lookup: CDR1 LGHNA, CDR2 YNFKEQ. J was trimmed by 4 bases and V by 4 bases; bases with no gene match: 11. This CDR3 is 16 amino acids long. DNA of the CDR3: TGTGCCAGCAGCCCGTTCGGACAGGGCGGCCTCACTGAAGCTTTCTTT. Its protein is CASSPFGQGGLTEAFF.

This sequence joins TRBV6-5 and TRBJ2-1; unclear D gene. V was cut by 10 bases and J by 2 bases, with 6 bases left in between. The germline V gene encodes CDR1 MNHEY and CDR2 SVGAGI. The CDR3 is made up of 11 amino acids. The CDR3: CATETYNEQFF. The CDR3, as DNA: TGTGCCACGGAGACCTACAATGAGCAGTTCTTC.

The chain has TRBV23-1 and TRBJ2-5; TRBD2 matches 7 bases. TRBV23-1 is treated as an ORF (open reading frame) with a function not yet certain. After removal of 11 bases from V and 2 bases from J, the junction contained 11 bases not matched to a gene. CDR3 length equals 14 residues. The CDR3 DNA is TGCGCCGTTGAGGGAGGGCCTTCTCAAGAGACCCAGTACTTC. This encodes CAVEGGPSQETQYF.

The chain uses TRBV19 and TRBJ1-6; D ambiguous. CDR3 length: 17 residues. Germline V gives CDR1 LNHDA, CDR2 SQIVND (reference sequence). Trimming shortened V by 0 bases and J by 10 bases, and 19 bases separated the two germline ends. The DNA for the CDR3 is TGTGCCAGTAGTATAGATCTTGCCGGAGGCCTCGGGTCACCCCTCCACTTT. It encodes CASSIDLAGGLGSPLHF.

The genes are TRBV15 and TRBJ2-5; tentatively, D is TRBD1 (6 bases). This CDR3 region has 15 residues. The germline V gene has CDR1 LNHNV and CDR2 YYDKDF (reference sequence). The germline V and J ends were trimmed by 3 bases and 5 bases, with 16 bases remaining between them. The CDR3 loop reads CATSSDDRPQETQYF. The CDR3 DNA is TGTGCCACCAGCAGCGACGACAGGCCACAGGAGACCCAGTACTTC.

This clone was recorded once. The rearrangement joins TRBV2 to TRBJ1-5; TRBD1 might be the D (5 bases). The V gene's germline CDR1 is SNHLY and CDR2 FYNNEI. This CDR3 is 14 amino acids long. The V end was cut by 2 bases, the J end by 6 bases, with 11 bases between. In nucleotides, the CDR3 is TGTGCCAGCAGTGAATCGGGGGACGGTCAGCCCCAGCATTTT. This encodes CASSESGDGQPQHF. The full variable domain, in which reference TRBV2 and TRBJ1-5 provide the parts outside the CDR3, is EPEVTQTPSHQVTQMGQEVILRCVPISNHLYFYWYRQILGQKVEFLVSFYNNEISEKSEIFDDQFSVERPDGSNFTLKIRSTKLEDSAMYFCASSESGDGQPQHFGDGTRLSIL.

V and J are TRBV7-9 and TRBJ2-3, with TRBD2 as a possible D gene (6 bases). Trimming removed 3 bases from V and 5 bases from J, with 12 bases in between. This CDR3 region has 14 residues. Germline V gives CDR1 SEHNR, CDR2 FQNEAQ (reference sequence). CDR3 sequence (DNA): TGTGCCAGCAGCTTCCTCGGGACTCAAGATACGCAGTATTTT. This gives the protein CASSFLGTQDTQYF.

The V and J genes are TRBV29-1 and TRBJ1-1, with D unresolved. CDR3 size: 12 residues. V was pared by 4 bases and J by 0 bases, with 6 bases between. Per the germline V gene, CDR1 is SQVTM and CDR2 is ANQGSEA. The DNA for the CDR3 is TGCAGCGTTGGGCCAATGAACACTGAAGCTTTCTTT. Translating it yields CSVGPMNTEAFF. Full variable domain (missing parts from reference TRBV29-1 and TRBJ1-1): SAVISQKPSRDICQRGTSLTIQCQVDSQVTMMFWYRQQPGQSLTLIATANQGSEATYESGFVIDKFPISRPNLTFSTLTVSNMSPEDSSIYLCSVGPMNTEAFFGQGTRLTVV.

V usage is TRBV27 and J usage is TRBJ2-7, with D possibly being TRBD1 or TRBD2 (5 bases each). There are 14 residues in the CDR3. CDR1 and CDR2 from the germline V gene are MNHEY and SMNVEV (reference sequence). Trimming shortened V by 0 bases and J by 5 bases, and 11 bases separated the two germline ends. CDR3 protein: CASSLSWGYDEQYF. CDR3 DNA sequence: TGTGCCAGCAGTTTATCGTGGGGGTACGACGAGCAGTACTTC.

This chain links TRBV25-1 with TRBJ1-2, with 7 bases that match TRBD1. The CDR3 consists of 15 residues. Germline lookup yields CDR1 MGHDK and CDR2 SYGVNS. V gave up 2 bases and J gave up 2 bases; unmatched junction bases: 5. Written as DNA, the CDR3 is TGTGCCAGCAGTGAAAGGGACAGCCCAAACTATGGCTACACCTTC. Its protein is CASSERDSPNYGYTF.